The table lists the clone carrying this T cell receptor beta chain with many counts. Its matching antigen is unknown. These data originate in a study of T cells in Graves' hyperthyroidism and ophthalmopathy. CDR3 size: 14 residues. Germline V CDR1 and CDR2: SGHRS, YFSETQ. The germline V and J ends were trimmed by 2 bases and 3 bases, with 12 bases remaining between them. General study findings and limits: A model using 13 V-J features told ophthalmopathy apart from stable hyperthyroidism. Researchers found most expanded thyroid clonotypes above 0.001 in blood as well.

Authors of the study amplified TCR beta CDR3 regions from RNA transcripts. Using the HTBI primer set, a first-round RT-PCR was run on the TCR CDR3. TCRdb redid the calling of the multiplex PCR reads with MiXCR, one entry per CDR3 protein. Of roughly 380,000 distinct CDR3 sequences listed, less than 15% are singletons. Newly diagnosed patients aged 18 to 65 had hyperthyroidism of under 2 months' duration. This sequence was found in a young man with Graves' hyperthyroidism that later progressed to Graves' ophthalmopathy. V is TRBV5-1 and J is TRBJ2-7; D may be TRBD1 (6 bases). Sample: blood. The CDR3 region has the DNA TGCGCCAGCAGCTTTGATGGGGGCGGCTACGAGCAGTACTTC. It encodes CASSFDGGGYEQYF.